The 21 T cell receptor beta chains listed next were all sequenced from one sample in a study of T cells after yellow fever vaccination. MiXCR, run by TCRdb on the 5' RACE reads, gives a single entry per CDR3 protein. The data hold 150,000 to 200,000 distinct CDR3 sequences, with around 7.3% observed a single time. Specimen: CD4+ T cells sorted from PBMCs, collected about 5 days after the first yellow fever vaccination. These receptors all come from a man aged 18-30 years who received the YFV17D yellow fever vaccine.

The J gene is TRBJ2-7, the V gene TRBV7-8; D gene ambiguous. Trimming took 0 bases from V and 2 from J, leaving 11 bases between them. The V gene's germline CDR1 is SGHVS and CDR2 FQNEAQ. The CDR3 has 15 residues. CDR3 in amino acids: CASSLALAGAYEQYF. The CDR3 nucleotides are TGTGCCAGCAGCTTAGCGCTGGCAGGCGCCTACGAGCAGTACTTC. Full variable domain (remainder filled in from reference TRBV7-8 and TRBJ2-7): GAGVSQSPRYKVAKRGQDVALRCDPISGHVSLFWYQQALGQGPEFLTYFQNEAQLDKSGLPSDRFFAERPEGSVSTLKIQRTQQEDSAVYLCASSLALAGAYEQYFGPGTRLTVT.

The genes are TRBV20-1 and TRBJ2-1; no definite D call. CDR3 size: 14 residues. Germline CDR1 DFQATT, CDR2 SNEGSKA (reference sequence). Trimming pared 0 bases from V and 0 bases from J, leaving 6 bases between. This CDR3 reads CSARESSSYNEQFF. Here the CDR3 DNA reads TGCAGTGCTAGAGAGTCTAGCTCCTACAATGAGCAGTTCTTC.

This clonotype appeared many times. The V call is TRBV5-6, the J call TRBJ1-1; D unclear. This CDR3 is built from 16 residues. The germline V and J ends were trimmed by 0 bases and 0 bases, with 12 bases remaining between them. Germline CDR1 SGHDT, CDR2 YYEEEE. The chain's CDR3 is CASSLVGRNMNTEAFF. DNA for the CDR3: TGTGCCAGCAGCTTGGTCGGCAGAAACATGAACACTGAAGCTTTCTTT.

This clonotype was picked up many times. The chain links TRBV7-9 to TRBJ1-5; D unresolved. In germline, CDR1 is SEHNR, CDR2 FQNEAQ (reference sequence). V lost 3 bases and J lost 7, with 10 bases in between. The CDR3 totals 13 residues. For the CDR3, the DNA is TGTGCCAGCAGCTTGGGGATGTGGCAGCCCCAGCATTTT. This encodes CASSLGMWQPQHF.

The sample holds a few counts of this clonotype. Because the CDR3's place on the DNA is in doubt, the DNA is left out and the CDR3 is given as listed by TCRdb. V usage is TRBV12-3 or TRBV12-4 and J usage is TRBJ1-1; TRBD1 reflects the table's D call only, with no check against the DNA. The CDR3 spans 14 amino acids, including both terminal residues. The CDR3 sequence is CASSSGPARVGAFF.

This clonotype was observed at least ten times. The genes are TRBV5-1 and TRBJ2-3; 9 bases agree with TRBD2. CDR1 and CDR2 (germline): SGHRS, YFSETQ. J lost 5 bases, V lost 1 base, and 8 bases had no gene match. The CDR3 has 16 residues. CDR3 protein: CASSLRLRGGGDTQYF. CDR3 nucleotide sequence: TGCGCCAGCAGCTTGCGTTTGCGGGGGGGCGGAGATACGCAGTATTTT.

At least ten counts were recorded for this clonotype. The rearrangement uses TRBV3-2 and TRBJ2-3; the table's TRBD2 call for D was not verified on the DNA. TRBV3-2 is a pseudogene. This CDR3 comprises 19 residues. CDR3: CASSPFPGTSGGAADTQYF. The CDR3 nucleotides are TGTGCCAGCAGCCCTTTTCCCGGGACTAGCGGGGGGGCCGCAGATACGCAGTATTTT.

This clonotype was observed many times. This chain connects TRBV5-1 to TRBJ2-7; 16 positions match TRBD2. J gave up 4 bases and V 5 bases, and 3 bases lay outside the gene matches. The CDR3 length is 15 residues. CDR1 and CDR2 (germline): SGHRS, YFSETQ. This chain's CDR3 is CASRGLAGGSYEQYF. The DNA of the CDR3 is TGCGCCAGCAGGGGACTAGCGGGGGGGAGTTACGAGCAGTACTTC.

This clonotype was recorded many times. This sequence joins TRBV4-3 and TRBJ2-3, with 7 nucleotides matching TRBD2. The CDR3 is 15 amino acids. CDR1 is LGHNA and CDR2 is YSLEER in the germline V gene. Germline trimming cut 0 bases from V and 5 bases from J; bases unmatched to any gene: 5. CDR3 in amino acids: CASSQDYKRGDTQYF. For the CDR3, the DNA is TGCGCCAGCAGCCAAGATTATAAGCGGGGAGATACGCAGTATTTT.

For this clonotype: At one end the junction does not follow the germline gene, possibly because of a read error. The chain employs TRBV2 and TRBJ2-5; D call uncertain. The V gene's germline CDR1 is SNHLY and CDR2 FYNNEI. The CDR3 consists of 14 residues. The CDR3 region is CASPEGIRQETKYF. CDR3 bases: TGTGCCAGCCCCGAAGGGATCAGACAAGAGACCAAGTACTTC.

This clonotype appeared many times. The DNA of the CDR3 is TGCAGTGCTAATCAGCGGGGGGCTCTCACCGGGGAGCTGTTTTTT. As protein: CSANQRGALTGELFF. The chain combines TRBV20-1 with TRBJ2-2; 9 positions agree with TRBD2. The CDR3 is 15 amino acids. V trimming: 4 bases; J trimming: 4 bases; junction bases outside the gene matches: 7. The germline V gene has CDR1 DFQATT and CDR2 SNEGSKA (reference sequence).

Only a few counts were recorded for this clonotype. The V gene is TRBV7-2, the J gene TRBJ2-6; unclear D gene. The CDR3 contains 17 residues. Germline V gene sequence: CDR1 SGHTA, CDR2 FQGNSA. Trimming cost V 5 bases and J 0 bases, with 14 bases left between them. The CDR3 is CASSPRRMGSGANVLTF. The CDR3, as DNA: TGTGCCAGCAGCCCCCGCAGGATGGGCTCTGGGGCCAACGTCCTGACTTTC.

This clonotype was observed many times. The chain is built from TRBV10-3 and TRBJ2-3; D perhaps matches TRBD2 (5 bases). Trimming shortened V by 5 bases and J by 6 bases, and 12 bases separated the two germline ends. The germline gives CDR1 ENHRY, CDR2 SYGVKD. The CDR3 covers 13 residues. For the CDR3, the DNA is TGTGCCATCAGTTGGAGGTCGGGGGATACGCAGTATTTT. Its protein is CAISWRSGDTQYF.

This clonotype was counted ten times or more. The chain links TRBV12-3 or TRBV12-4 to TRBJ2-3; a possible D gene is TRBD1 (5 bases). V was clipped by 7 bases and J by 6 bases, with 8 bases between them. The CDR3 has 11 amino acids. This CDR3 reads CASTQGDTQYF. The CDR3 DNA reads TGTGCCAGCACCCAGGGCGATACGCAGTATTTT.

The V gene is TRBV12-3 or TRBV12-4, the J gene TRBJ2-1; D gene uncertain. V was shortened by 1 base and J by 9 bases, with 1 base between the two germline ends. The CDR3 is made up of 10 amino acids. The CDR3 coding sequence is TGTGCCAGCAGTTTAGGTGAGCAGTTCTTC. Its translation: CASSLGEQFF.

This chain joins TRBV7-2 and TRBJ2-5; TRBD2 agrees at 15 bases. J gave up 3 bases and V 4 bases, and 6 bases lay outside the gene matches. This CDR3 has 17 residues. Germline V gene data show CDR1 as SGHTA and CDR2 as FQGNSA. CDR3: CASSSRTSGRGEETQYF. The DNA of the CDR3 is TGTGCCAGCAGCTCCCGGACTAGCGGGAGGGGGGAAGAGACCCAGTACTTC.

This clonotype was observed at least ten times. DNA of the CDR3: TGTGCCAGTAGTATGGGGACAGCTCCTGAAAAACTGTTTTTT. Translated, it gives CASSMGTAPEKLFF. The chain employs TRBV19 and TRBJ1-4; 7 bases agree with TRBD1. CDR3 length: 14 amino acids. Per germline, CDR1 LNHDA and CDR2 SQIVND (reference sequence). The junction had 5 bases not matched to a gene; V was cut back by 3 bases and J by 7 bases.

The chain employs TRBV7-8 and TRBJ2-5; 8 bases match TRBD2. The CDR3 spans 11 residues. Per germline, CDR1 SGHVS and CDR2 FQNEAQ. With 5 bases clipped from V and 9 bases from J, the junction kept 2 bases outside the gene matches. The chain's CDR3 is CASSPGGSQYF. In DNA form, the CDR3 reads TGTGCCAGCAGCCCGGGGGGGTCCCAGTACTTC.

V is TRBV11-2 and J is TRBJ1-2; D is uncertain. Trimming cost V 0 bases and J 6 bases, with 8 bases left between them. The germline V gene encodes CDR1 SGHAT and CDR2 FQNNGV. The CDR3 has 13 amino acids. The CDR3 bases are TGTGCCAGCAGCTTAGATCAATCAGATGGCTACACCTTC. This codes for CASSLDQSDGYTF.

This clonotype has ten or more counts. The genes are TRBV7-2 and TRBJ1-4; TRBD1 aligns across 8 bases. Germline CDR1 reads SGHTA; CDR2 reads FQGNSA. The CDR3 has 14 residues. V shed 5 bases, J shed 10 bases, and the junction held 9 bases outside the gene matches. The CDR3 protein is CASSRTGISPKLFF. CDR3 sequence (DNA): TGTGCCAGCAGCCGGACAGGGATTTCCCCAAAACTGTTTTTT.

Note on this clonotype: This clone may be a read error of a much larger clone one base away. This rearrangement joins TRBV12-3 or TRBV12-4 to TRBJ2-1; 8 bases map to TRBD1. J lost 7 bases, V lost 5 bases, and 7 bases had no gene match. The CDR3 runs 14 residues. CDR3 sequence reads: CASSPQTGENEQFF. Written as DNA, the CDR3 is TGTGCCAGCAGTCCCCAGACAGGGGAGAATGAGCAGTTCTTC.